This T cell receptor (beta chain) was retrieved from a study of beta chain features in type 1 diabetes. Study-level points and caveats: Shorter TCRB CDR3s, moderately but significantly so, marked every one of the four CD4+ subsets in Type 1 diabetes patients.

Expressed TCRB transcripts were sequenced after all isolated RNA was converted to cDNA. Libraries were prepared by immunoSEQ multiplex PCR; TCRdb keeps only in-frame clonotypes and omits some of them. Of a few hundred thousand clones detected, roughly 13% appear once; the ten largest clones hold around 0.016%. Remarks on this clone: As yet, its antigen is unknown.

CDR1 is SGHNT, CDR2 YYREEE, per germline (reference sequence). The CDR3 contains 16 residues. V gave up 4 bases and J gave up 4 bases; unmatched junction bases: 13. The chain has TRBV5-4 and TRBJ2-5; 7 bases are a match to TRBD1. The source of this sequence is a man aged 30 to 45 with type 1 diabetes. Specimen: naive CD4+ T cells from blood. The CDR3 region has the DNA TGTGCCAGCAGCATGTCCCCGGACAGGAAGATAGAGACCCAGTACTTC. Amino acids: CASSMSPDRKIETQYF.